The T cell receptor beta chain under discussion was sequenced for a study of blood T cell repertoires in COVID-19. Looking at the study overall: Samples of COVID-19 (acute and convalescent) were obtained from the United States, Italy and Spain.

In the authors' methods: Estimation of nucleated cell counts was performed using reference gene primer amplification. Generated by immunoSEQ multiplex PCR, the TCRdb table keeps only in-frame clones and is missing some. V and J calls and clone size come straight from that table; D and trimming were deduced from the DNA. The table shows roughly 290,000 clones, with approximately 88% occurring only once. This CDR3 comprises 15 residues. Germline V gene sequence: CDR1 SGHRS, CDR2 YFSETQ. V shed 0 bases, J shed 3 bases, and the junction held 4 bases outside the gene matches. The gene calls are TRBV5-1 and TRBJ2-7; 9 bases map to TRBD2. The sequencing input was PBMCs or T cells enriched from blood (not recorded which). The clonotype was recovered from a woman aged 35 to 49 who had recovered from COVID-19. The DNA for the CDR3 is TGCGCCAGCAGCTTGGTTCTTAGCGGGAGCTACGAGCAGTACTTC. This translates into CASSLVLSGSYEQYF.